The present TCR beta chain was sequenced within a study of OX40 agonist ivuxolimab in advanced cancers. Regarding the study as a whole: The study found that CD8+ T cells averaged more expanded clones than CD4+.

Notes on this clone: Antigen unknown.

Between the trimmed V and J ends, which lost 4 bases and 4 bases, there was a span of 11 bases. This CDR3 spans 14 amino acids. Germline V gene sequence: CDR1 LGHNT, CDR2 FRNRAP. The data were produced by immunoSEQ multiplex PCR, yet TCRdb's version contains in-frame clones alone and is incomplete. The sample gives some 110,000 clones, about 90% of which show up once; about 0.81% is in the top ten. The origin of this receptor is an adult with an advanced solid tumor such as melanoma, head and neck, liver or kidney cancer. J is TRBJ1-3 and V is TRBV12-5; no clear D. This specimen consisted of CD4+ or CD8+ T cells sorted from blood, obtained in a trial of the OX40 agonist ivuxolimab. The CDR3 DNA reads TGTGCTAGTGGTTCGGGAAATGCGGGAAACACCATATATTTT. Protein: CASGSGNAGNTIYF.